The 28 T cell receptor beta chains below were found in one sample sequenced in a study of cytomegalovirus exposure and HLA in healthy donors. The study ran its PCR with 60 Vbeta and 13 Jbeta primers. Assay: immunoSEQ multiplex PCR; the TCRdb copy retains only in-frame clones and omits some. The top ten clones hold 2.5% to 4% of a sample with about 99,000 clones, around 61% of them seen once. Material: PBMCs. These receptors were taken from a woman in her forties or fifties in good health and CMV-seronegative.

The J gene is TRBJ2-1, the V gene TRBV11-3; maybe TRBD1 (5 bases). The CDR3 loop spans 17 amino acids. Deletions cut 3 bases from V and 1 base from J, with 16 bases between. CDR1 and CDR2 (germline): SGHNT, YENEEA. For the CDR3, the DNA is TGTGCCAGCAGCTTCCTCCCCTCAGGGAAATCCTACAATGAGCAGTTCTTC. As protein: CASSFLPSGKSYNEQFF.

The genes are TRBV1 and TRBJ2-7; the table's D call TRBD2 went unverified against the DNA. TRBV1 is tagged as a pseudogene. The CDR3 sequence is 18 residues long. As DNA, the CDR3 is TGCACCAGCAGCCAACGGCTAGCGGGAGGGCCAGGAGGGTACGAGCAGTACTTC. Encoded protein: CTSSQRLAGGPGGYEQYF.

A few counts support this clone. The chain employs TRBV9 and TRBJ2-3; maybe TRBD2 (5 bases). Per germline, CDR1 SGDLS and CDR2 YYNGEE. The CDR3 runs to 15 residues. V dropped 3 bases and J dropped 2 bases, with 13 bases sitting between them. CDR3 nucleotides: TGTGCCAGCAGCGCCCAAGAGGGTTCCACAGATACGCAGTATTTT. Its protein is CASSAQEGSTDTQYF.

The J gene is TRBJ1-4, the V gene TRBV19; 10 nucleotides agree with TRBD1. The trim removed 10 bases at V and 10 bases at J, leaving 9 bases unmatched. Germline loops: CDR1 LNHDA, CDR2 SQIVND (reference sequence). CDR3 length equals 13 residues. The CDR3 DNA follows: TGTGCCACAGAGACAGGGGGCGGAGGAAAACTGTTTTTT. Translation gives CATETGGGGKLFF. The whole variable domain, filled in from reference TRBV19 and TRBJ1-4, reads DGGITQSPKYLFRKEGQNVTLSCEQNLNHDAMYWYRQDPGQGLRLIYYSQIVNDFQKGDIAEGYSVSREKKESFPLTVTSAQKNPTAFYLCATETGGGGKLFFGSGTQLSVL.

The V call is TRBV11-2, the J call TRBJ2-1; 10 bases line up with TRBD2. V gave up 4 bases and J gave up 3 bases; unmatched junction bases: 3. CDR1 is SGHAT and CDR2 is FQNNGV in the germline V gene. The CDR3 is 15 amino acids. CDR3 sequence (DNA): TGTGCCAGCAGCTCCATAGCGGGAGGCTACAATGAGCAGTTCTTC. It is translated as CASSSIAGGYNEQFF. Based on the CDR3 plus reference TRBV11-2 and TRBJ2-1, the full variable domain is EAGVAQSPRYKIIEKRQSVAFWCNPISGHATLYWYQQILGQGPKLLIQFQNNGVVDDSQLPKDRFSAERLKGVDSTLKIQPAKLEDSAVYLCASSSIAGGYNEQFFGPGTRLTVL.

J is TRBJ2-3 and V is TRBV6-1, with TRBD2 matching 7 bases. Trimming cost V 2 bases and J 3 bases; bases outside gene matches: 8. Germline CDR1 reads MNHNS; CDR2 reads SASEGT. This CDR3 has 16 amino acids. CDR3 DNA sequence: TGTGCCAGCAGTGAATCACTGGGGGAGGGGACAGATACGCAGTATTTT. Amino acid sequence: CASSESLGEGTDTQYF.

J is TRBJ2-5 and V is TRBV7-8, with 8 bases fitting TRBD2. Germline CDR1 is SGHVS and CDR2 is FQNEAQ. The CDR3 extends over 14 amino acids. The DNA for the CDR3 is TGTTCCTCAAGTCGCAGCGGGAGTCAAGAGACCCAGTACTTC. Translation: CSSSRSGSQETQYF.

The chain has TRBV18 and TRBJ2-5; D unclear. Between the trimmed V and J ends, which lost 2 bases and 1 base, there was a span of 5 bases. CDR3 length: 13 amino acids. The germline gives CDR1 KGHSH, CDR2 LQKENI. CDR3 bases: TGTGCCAGCTCACCAAGCCCCCAAGAGACCCAGTACTTC. Translated, it gives CASSPSPQETQYF.

The chain combines TRBV5-1 with TRBJ2-5, with D perhaps TRBD1 (6 bases). V lost 2 bases, J lost 5 bases, and 13 bases lay in between. Germline V gene sequence: CDR1 SGHRS, CDR2 YFSETQ. This CDR3 is built from 14 residues. The CDR3 region has the DNA TGCGCCAGCAGCTTTCCAGACAGGATGGAGACCCAGTACTTC. Its protein product is CASSFPDRMETQYF.

J is TRBJ2-3 and V is TRBV11-2; 7 bases align to TRBD2. This CDR3 is 16 amino acids long. V was pared by 5 bases and J by 2 bases, with 10 bases of the junction left unmatched. CDR1 is SGHAT, CDR2 FQNNGV, per germline. In DNA, the CDR3 is TGTGCCAGCAGCCCACGGGGCCTAGCGGACACAGATACGCAGTATTTT. As protein: CASSPRGLADTDTQYF. Complete variable domain (other parts from reference TRBV11-2 and TRBJ2-3): EAGVAQSPRYKIIEKRQSVAFWCNPISGHATLYWYQQILGQGPKLLIQFQNNGVVDDSQLPKDRFSAERLKGVDSTLKIQPAKLEDSAVYLCASSPRGLADTDTQYFGPGTRLTVL.

This chain connects TRBV5-1 to TRBJ1-5, with 7 bases fitting TRBD1. The germline gives CDR1 SGHRS, CDR2 YFSETQ. The V segment lost 4 bases and the J segment 3 bases; nucleotides outside the gene matches: 19. The length of the CDR3 is 19 residues. The CDR3 sequence is CASSSTGTAPAHPNQPQHF. In DNA form, the CDR3 reads TGCGCCAGCAGCAGCACCGGGACAGCGCCCGCTCACCCCAATCAGCCCCAGCATTTT.

The V and J genes are TRBV25-1 and TRBJ2-7, with D perhaps matching TRBD1 (5 bases). The CDR3 covers 13 residues. V was cut by 7 bases and J by 3 bases, with 13 bases left in between. The germline CDR1 and CDR2 sequences are MGHDK and SYGVNS. The CDR3 bases are TGTGCCAGCAACCCCGGGCAGGGCTACGAGCAGTACTTC. It translates to CASNPGQGYEQYF.

The V gene is TRBV15, the J gene TRBJ2-1; the match to TRBD1 covers 7 bases. The CDR3 is made up of 16 amino acids. Trimming took 0 bases from V and 5 from J; bases not matched to a gene: 7. Germline V gene lookup returns CDR1 LNHNV and CDR2 YYDKDF (reference sequence). The chain's CDR3 is CATSRDGDRRNNEQFF. CDR3 DNA sequence: TGTGCCACCAGCAGAGATGGGGACAGACGTAACAATGAGCAGTTCTTC.

The chain links TRBV5-6 to TRBJ1-1, with D possibly matching TRBD1 (5 bases). CDR1 and CDR2 (germline): SGHDT, YYEEEE. The CDR3 has 13 amino acids. V shed 7 bases and J shed 6 bases, with 16 bases lying between them. CDR3 in amino acids: CASFPSGVSEAFF. CDR3 nucleotides: TGTGCCAGCTTCCCCTCGGGGGTTTCTGAAGCTTTCTTT.

The V gene is TRBV10-2, the J gene TRBJ2-1, with TRBD2 identical over 13 bases. With V trimmed by 5 bases and J by 5 bases, 12 bases remained unmatched. The CDR3 is 18 amino acids. The germline V gene encodes CDR1 WSHSY and CDR2 SAAADI. The DNA of the CDR3 is TGCGCCAGCAGTTCATCCGGGAGACTAGCGGGAGGCCACAATGAGCAGTTCTTC. This gives the protein CASSSSGRLAGGHNEQFF.

The V and J genes are TRBV6-6 and TRBJ1-6; no reliable D call. The CDR3 consists of 13 residues. Germline CDR1 is MNHNY and CDR2 is SVGAGI (reference sequence). Between the trimmed V and J ends, which lost 5 bases and 8 bases, there was a span of 10 bases. CDR3 loop: CASSPGRDSPLHF. In DNA, the CDR3 is TGTGCCAGCAGTCCCGGCCGGGATTCACCCCTCCACTTT.

This clone was found once. The chain links TRBV29-1 to TRBJ1-2; 9 nucleotides line up with TRBD1. CDR3 size: 13 residues. The germline gives CDR1 SQVTM, CDR2 ANQGSEA. V was pared by 7 bases and J by 8 bases, with 11 bases of the junction left unmatched. This CDR3 is CSGRKQGAQGYTF. CDR3 in DNA: TGCAGCGGTAGAAAACAGGGGGCGCAAGGCTACACCTTC.

V gene TRBV5-1 combines with J gene TRBJ2-7; unclear D gene. The V and J ends lost 7 bases and 3 bases respectively, with 11 bases between them. This CDR3 has 12 residues. Germline CDR1 reads SGHRS; CDR2 reads YFSETQ. The CDR3 here is CASSLEFYEQYF. Here the CDR3 DNA reads TGCGCCAGCTCATTAGAGTTCTACGAGCAGTACTTC.

This clone came up a few times. The genes are TRBV7-2 and TRBJ2-1; 11 nucleotides agree with TRBD2. The germline V gene encodes CDR1 SGHTA and CDR2 FQGNSA. This CDR3 spans 18 amino acids. Trimming removed 2 bases from V and 1 base from J; junction bases left unmatched: 7. CDR3 region: CASSLILAGADSYNEQFF. The CDR3 bases are TGTGCCAGCAGCTTAATACTAGCGGGAGCCGATTCCTACAATGAGCAGTTCTTC.

This chain connects TRBV6-1 to TRBJ2-1; 10 positions match TRBD2. Germline V CDR1 and CDR2: MNHNS, SASEGT. With 0 bases clipped from V and 6 bases from J, the junction kept 5 bases outside the gene matches. CDR3 length: 16 amino acids. CDR3 residues: CASSEALAGAGNEQFF. In DNA form, the CDR3 reads TGTGCCAGCAGTGAAGCCCTAGCGGGAGCGGGCAATGAGCAGTTCTTC.

The CDR3 DNA follows: TGCGCCAGCAGCCATCCGTTCCGTGGGGGGAGTAACACCATATATTTT. Its translation: CASSHPFRGGSNTIYF. The rearrangement uses TRBV4-1 and TRBJ1-3, with D possibly being TRBD1 (5 bases). CDR3 length equals 16 residues. The germline CDR1 and CDR2 sequences are MGHRA and YSYEKL. The V gene lost 3 bases and the J gene lost 7 bases, with 19 bases spanning the gap.

Written as DNA, the CDR3 is TGTGCCAGCAGTTCCCTGGGACTAGCGGGAGGTATGGATACGCAGTATTTT. Translated: CASSSLGLAGGMDTQYF. The rearrangement joins TRBV28 to TRBJ2-3; the match to TRBD2 covers 15 bases. Germline CDR1 is MDHEN and CDR2 is SYDVKM. This CDR3 has 17 amino acids. The junction had 8 bases not matched to a gene; V was cut back by 4 bases and J by 6 bases.

This clone was detected only once. V and J are TRBV7-9 and TRBJ2-7; the D is unclear. From germline, CDR1 is SEHNR and CDR2 FQNEAQ (reference sequence). The length of the CDR3 is 14 residues. V lost 5 bases and J 1 base, leaving 12 bases between the germline ends. The CDR3 DNA reads as TGTGCCAGCAGCGGCACCCCGCAATCCTACGAGCAGTACTTC. This gives the protein CASSGTPQSYEQYF.

V and J are TRBV29-1 and TRBJ2-1; a weak D match, TRBD2 (5 bases). The germline gives CDR1 SQVTM, CDR2 ANQGSEA. The CDR3 contains 15 residues. Trimming shortened V by 5 bases and J by 0 bases, and 14 bases separated the two germline ends. CDR3 coding DNA: TGCAGCGTTTTGCCGACTACGAGCTCCTACAATGAGCAGTTCTTC. Translated, it gives CSVLPTTSSYNEQFF.

Here the CDR3 DNA reads TGTGCCAGCAGTTTCCCGGGGGGCAATGAGCAGTTCTTC. Translating gives CASSFPGGNEQFF. The chain uses TRBV27 and TRBJ2-1, with 7 bases fitting TRBD2. Germline V gives CDR1 MNHEY, CDR2 SMNVEV (reference sequence). This CDR3 has 13 residues. Losses at the gene ends were 3 bases for V and 6 bases for J; bases not matched to a gene: 2.

This clone was detected a few times. Written as DNA, the CDR3 is TGTGCCACTTCCTCACCGGACAGGAAGGGGTCACCCCTCCACTTT. Translation gives CATSSPDRKGSPLHF. V usage is TRBV6-5 and J usage is TRBJ1-6, with TRBD1 matching 7 bases. Germline CDR1 MNHEY, CDR2 SVGAGI. The CDR3 covers 15 residues. After removal of 10 bases from V and 10 bases from J, the junction contained 16 bases not matched to a gene.

This chain uses TRBV29-1 with TRBJ1-1; 7 nucleotides align to TRBD1. V shed 5 bases and J 0 bases; nucleotides not matched to a gene: 3. CDR1 is SQVTM and CDR2 is ANQGSEA in the germline V gene. The CDR3 is made up of 13 amino acids. This CDR3 is CSVPGQMNTEAFF. The DNA of the CDR3 is TGCAGCGTTCCGGGACAGATGAACACTGAAGCTTTCTTT. Full variable domain (remainder filled in from reference TRBV29-1 and TRBJ1-1): SAVISQKPSRDICQRGTSLTIQCQVDSQVTMMFWYRQQPGQSLTLIATANQGSEATYESGFVIDKFPISRPNLTFSTLTVSNMSPEDSSIYLCSVPGQMNTEAFFGQGTRLTVV.

The V call is TRBV4-3, the J call TRBJ2-7; D possibly corresponds to TRBD2 (6 bases). The germline CDR1 and CDR2 sequences are LGHNA and YSLEER. The CDR3 consists of 15 residues. V lost 1 base and J lost 2, with 12 bases in between. CDR3 region: CASSQARRDPYEQYF. CDR3 DNA sequence: TGCGCCAGCAGCCAAGCACGGCGGGACCCCTACGAGCAGTACTTC.